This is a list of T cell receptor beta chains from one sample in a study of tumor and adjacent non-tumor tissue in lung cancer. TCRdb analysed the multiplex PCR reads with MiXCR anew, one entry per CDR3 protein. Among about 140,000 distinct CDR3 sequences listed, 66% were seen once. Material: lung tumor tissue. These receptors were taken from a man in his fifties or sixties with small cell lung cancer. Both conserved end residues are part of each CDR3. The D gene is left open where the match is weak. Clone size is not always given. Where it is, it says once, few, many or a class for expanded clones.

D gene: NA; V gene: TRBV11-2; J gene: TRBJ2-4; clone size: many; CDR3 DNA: TGTGCCAGCAGCTTAGATCCCGGGGGCACAGCCATTCAGTACTTC; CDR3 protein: CASSLDPGGTAIQYF
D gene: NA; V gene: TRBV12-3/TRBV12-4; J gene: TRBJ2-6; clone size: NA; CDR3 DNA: TGTGCCAGCAGTTTGTCGCAGGGGAACTCTGGGGCCAACGTCCTGACTTTC; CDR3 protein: CASSLSQGNSGANVLTF
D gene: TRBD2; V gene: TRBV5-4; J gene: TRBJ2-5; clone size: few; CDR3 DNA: TGTGCCAGCAGCCGACTAGCGGGGGGGAGGGAGACCCAGTACTTC; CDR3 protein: CASSRLAGGRETQYF
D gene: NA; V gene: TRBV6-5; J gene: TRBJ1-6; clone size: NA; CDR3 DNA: TGTGCCAGCAGTATCGAGATAGAATATTCACCCCTCCACTTT; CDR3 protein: CASSIEIEYSPLHF
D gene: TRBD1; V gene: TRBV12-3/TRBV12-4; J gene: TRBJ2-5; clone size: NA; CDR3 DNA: TGTGCCAGCAGTTTAGAGGTCCGGAGGGCAGGGGGCGATCAAGAGACCCAGTACTTC; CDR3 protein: CASSLEVRRAGGDQETQYF
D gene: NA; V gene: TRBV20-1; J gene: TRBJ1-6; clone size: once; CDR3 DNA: TGCAATGCTAGAAAGGTGGGGGGATATAATACACCCCTCCACTTT; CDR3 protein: CNARKVGGYNTPLHF
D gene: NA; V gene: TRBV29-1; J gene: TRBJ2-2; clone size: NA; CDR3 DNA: TGCAGCGTTAGTGGGGGCTTCACCGGGGAGCTGTTTTTT; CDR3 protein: CSVSGGFTGELFF
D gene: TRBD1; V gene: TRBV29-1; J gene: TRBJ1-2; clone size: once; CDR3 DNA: TGCGGCTCGGGACAGATAAAATCTAACTATGGTTACACCTTC; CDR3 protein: CGSGQIKSNYGYTF
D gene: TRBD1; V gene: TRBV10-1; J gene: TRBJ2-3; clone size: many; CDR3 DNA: TGCGCCAGCAAGACGGACAGGGGGAGGGATACGCAGTATTTT; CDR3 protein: CASKTDRGRDTQYF
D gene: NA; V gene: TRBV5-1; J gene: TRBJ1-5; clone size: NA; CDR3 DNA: TGCGCCAGCAGCATGGAGATGGCGGACAGCGGGCAGCCCCAGCATTTT; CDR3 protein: CASSMEMADSGQPQHF
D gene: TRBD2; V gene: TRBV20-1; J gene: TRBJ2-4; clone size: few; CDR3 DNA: TGCAGCTCAGCGGGAGAAATAAACATTCAGTACTTC; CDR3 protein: CSSAGEINIQYF
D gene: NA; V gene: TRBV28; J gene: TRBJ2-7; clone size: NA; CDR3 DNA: TGTGCCAGCAGCCTCGCTCGACTAGGAGAGCAGTACTTC; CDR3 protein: CASSLARLGEQYF
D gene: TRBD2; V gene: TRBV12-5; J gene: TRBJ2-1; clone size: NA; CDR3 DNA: TGTGCTAGTGTGTCCCGAACCGGGACTAGCGGAGTCGCGGGACACAATGAGCAGTTCTTC; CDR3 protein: CASVSRTGTSGVAGHNEQFF
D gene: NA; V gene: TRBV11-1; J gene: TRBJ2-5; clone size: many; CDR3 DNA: TGTGCCAGCAGCTTAGGCCCGGAAGAGACCCAGTACTTC; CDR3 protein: CASSLGPEETQYF
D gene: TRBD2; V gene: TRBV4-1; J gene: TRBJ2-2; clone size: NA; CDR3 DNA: TGCGCTAGCAGCCTACCTCCCCGGGGACTAGCGGTCACCGGGGAGCTGTTTTTT; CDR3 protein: CASSLPPRGLAVTGELFF
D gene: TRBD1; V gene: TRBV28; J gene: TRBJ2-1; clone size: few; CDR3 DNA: TGTGCCAGCAGTGCTCCGGGACAGGGGGACAATGAGCAGTTCTTC; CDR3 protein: CASSAPGQGDNEQFF
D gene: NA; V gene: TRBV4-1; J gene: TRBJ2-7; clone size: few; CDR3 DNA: TGCGCCAGCAGCCGGGGTAGGGATCACTCCTACGAGCAGTACTTC; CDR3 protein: CASSRGRDHSYEQYF
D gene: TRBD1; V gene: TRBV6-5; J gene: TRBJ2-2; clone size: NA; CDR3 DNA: TGTGCCAGCAGTCGGGACAGGCCGGACACCGGGGAGCTGTTTTTT; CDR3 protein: CASSRDRPDTGELFF
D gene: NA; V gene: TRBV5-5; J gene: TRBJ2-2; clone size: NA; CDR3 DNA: TGTGCCAGCAGCTCGAAAGGAGGGGCTAGCACCGGGGAGCTGTTTTTT; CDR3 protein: CASSSKGGASTGELFF
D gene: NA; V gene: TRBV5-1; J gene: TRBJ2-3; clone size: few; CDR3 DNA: TGCGCCAGCAGCTTGGTGGGGACTAGCACAGATACGCAGTATTTT; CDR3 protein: CASSLVGTSTDTQYF